This TCR beta chain was sequenced for a study of OX40 agonist ivuxolimab in advanced cancers. The study's findings and limits: Certain nonresponding patients likewise had low normalized T-cell clonal expansion. Relative to CD4+, CD8+ T cells held more expanded clones on average.

Remarks on this clone: Its antigen remains unidentified.

CDR1 is SGHRS and CDR2 is YFSETQ in the germline V gene. The CDR3 extends over 16 amino acids. With 0 bases removed from V and 2 bases from J, the gap between germline ends came to 15 bases. Method: immunoSEQ multiplex PCR; TCRdb's copy keeps in-frame clones and lacks some. Of 77,000 or so clones in the sample, roughly nine tenths were seen once. Sequences were derived from CD4+ or CD8+ T cells sorted from blood, sampled in a trial of the OX40 agonist ivuxolimab. The chain joins TRBV5-1 to TRBJ2-7; tentative D call: TRBD1 (5 bases). The TCR sequence derives from an adult with an advanced solid tumor such as melanoma, head and neck, liver or kidney cancer. CDR3 protein: CASSLVPGAGAYEQYF. The CDR3 region has the DNA TGCGCCAGCAGCTTGGTACCTGGGGCTGGGGCCTACGAGCAGTACTTC.